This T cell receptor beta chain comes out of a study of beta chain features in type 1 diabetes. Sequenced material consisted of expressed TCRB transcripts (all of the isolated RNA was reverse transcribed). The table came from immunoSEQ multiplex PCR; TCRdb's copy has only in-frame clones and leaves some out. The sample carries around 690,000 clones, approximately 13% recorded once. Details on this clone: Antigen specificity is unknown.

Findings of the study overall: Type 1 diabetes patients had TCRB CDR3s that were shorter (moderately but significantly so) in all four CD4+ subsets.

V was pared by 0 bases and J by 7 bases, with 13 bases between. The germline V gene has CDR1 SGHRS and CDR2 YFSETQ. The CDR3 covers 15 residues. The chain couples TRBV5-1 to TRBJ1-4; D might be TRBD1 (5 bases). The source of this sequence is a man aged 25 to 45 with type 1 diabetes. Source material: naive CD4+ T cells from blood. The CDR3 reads CASSLAMGETEKLFF. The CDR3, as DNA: TGCGCCAGCAGCTTGGCAATGGGGGAAACTGAAAAACTGTTTTTT. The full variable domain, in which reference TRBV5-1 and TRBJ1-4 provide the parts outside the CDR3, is KAGVTQTPRYLIKTRGQQVTLSCSPISGHRSVSWYQQTPGQGLQFLFEYFSETQRNKGNFPGRFSGRQFSNSRSEMNVSTLELGDSALYLCASSLAMGETEKLFFGSGTQLSVL.